These 30 T cell receptor beta chains came from one sample sequenced in a study of read filtering for tumor transcriptome and immune sequencing. Molecular barcoded adaptors covering alpha/delta and beta/gamma chains were used on approximately 400 ng RNA. TCRdb re-analysed the reads in MiXCR, keeping a single row per CDR3 protein. The repertoire consists of approximately 40,000 distinct CDR3 sequences, with roughly 13% occurring once and the leading ten covering 27%. Material for sequencing was a population of CD138-negative cells sorted from bone marrow. These receptors all stem from a donor at least 40 years old with multiple myeloma.

In its sample, this clonotype was seen many times. This sequence joins TRBV7-3 and TRBJ2-1; either TRBD1 or TRBD2 may supply D (5 bases each). Trimming stripped 2 bases from V and 5 bases from J, with 10 bases between. Looked up from germline, CDR1 is SGHTA and CDR2 is FQGTGA. CDR3 length: 14 amino acids. The CDR3 reads CASSLSLGDNEQFF. The CDR3 DNA sequence: TGTGCCAGCAGCTTATCTTTGGGGGACAATGAGCAGTTCTTC.

The chain uses TRBV20-1 and TRBJ1-5, with TRBD1 as a possible D gene (6 bases). The V and J ends lost 1 base and 4 bases respectively, with 20 bases between them. Per the germline V gene, CDR1 is DFQATT and CDR2 is SNEGSKA (reference sequence). CDR3 length: 17 amino acids. CDR3 nucleotide sequence: TGCAGTGCTAGAGTGGGGGGCCGGGCTCCAGGAAATCAGCCCCAGCATTTT. This codes for CSARVGGRAPGNQPQHF.

This clonotype was picked up many times. The chain recombines TRBV3-1 with TRBJ2-1, with 8 bases that match TRBD2. The CDR3 loop spans 15 amino acids. Losses at the gene ends were 4 bases for V and 7 bases for J; bases not matched to a gene: 9. The germline CDR1 and CDR2 sequences are LGHDT and YNNKEL (reference sequence). The CDR3 loop is CASSLSGTRWNEQFF. CDR3 nucleotide sequence: TGTGCCAGCAGCCTCTCCGGGACTAGGTGGAATGAGCAGTTCTTC.

This clonotype has ten or more counts. The chain has TRBV5-1 and TRBJ2-7; 9 nucleotides agree with TRBD2. The length of the CDR3 is 15 residues. V was clipped by 7 bases and J by 3 bases; unmatched bases: 11. Per germline, CDR1 SGHRS and CDR2 YFSETQ. The CDR3 bases are TGCGCCAGCGCTTGGAACGCGGGAGGGGACTACGAGCAGTACTTC. It encodes CASAWNAGGDYEQYF.

This clonotype was observed many times. This chain uses TRBV7-8 with TRBJ1-2; 8 bases fit TRBD1. This CDR3 has 14 residues. Germline V gene lookup returns CDR1 SGHVS and CDR2 FQNEAQ. V dropped 1 base and J dropped 4; count of bases not matched to a gene: 2. The CDR3: CASSLGTGFYGYTF. CDR3 in DNA: TGTGCCAGCAGCTTAGGGACAGGGTTCTATGGCTACACCTTC. Supplemented by reference TRBV7-8 and TRBJ1-2, the full variable domain reads GAGVSQSPRYKVAKRGQDVALRCDPISGHVSLFWYQQALGQGPEFLTYFQNEAQLDKSGLPSDRFFAERPEGSVSTLKIQRTQQEDSAVYLCASSLGTGFYGYTFGSGTRLTVV.

This clonotype was recorded many times. DNA for the CDR3: TGCAGTGCTGTCGGGTCGCCCAAAGATACGCAGTATTTT. Its protein product is CSAVGSPKDTQYF. The chain carries TRBV20-1 and TRBJ2-3; D is unclear. V shed 5 bases and J shed 5 bases, with 14 bases lying between them. The germline V gene has CDR1 DFQATT and CDR2 SNEGSKA (reference sequence). This CDR3 contains 13 residues.

This clonotype appeared many times. This rearrangement joins TRBV6-2 or TRBV6-3 to TRBJ2-5; TRBD2 is a possible D gene (5 bases). Germline-derived CDR1 and CDR2 are MNHEY and SVGEGT. This CDR3 has 13 residues. With 8 bases removed from V and 5 bases from J, the gap between germline ends came to 15 bases. The CDR3 here is CASQDWERETQYF. The CDR3 DNA reads as TGTGCCAGCCAGGATTGGGAGCGCGAGACCCAGTACTTC.

This clonotype was detected many times. J is TRBJ1-2 and V is TRBV28; a possible D gene is TRBD1 (6 bases). V shed 8 bases and J shed 9 bases, with 13 bases lying between them. The CDR3 is made up of 11 amino acids. The germline CDR1 and CDR2 sequences are MDHEN and SYDVKM. CDR3 in amino acids: CASGDRRRYTF. Written as DNA, the CDR3 is TGTGCCAGCGGAGACAGGCGCCGCTACACCTTC.

Turning to this clonotype: A single base separates this from a much larger clone, so it may be a read error. The chain is built from TRBV4-1 and TRBJ2-2, with 10 bases matching TRBD2. Germline V gives CDR1 MGHRA, CDR2 YSYEKL. The CDR3 covers 20 residues. J was trimmed by 0 bases and V by 1 base; bases with no gene match: 11. The CDR3 DNA reads as TGCGCCAGCAGCCAAGGATTGGGACCAGCGGGAGGGGCGAACACCGGGGAGCTGTTTTTT. Encoded protein: CASSQGLGPAGGANTGELFF.

Ten or more counts support this clonotype. This chain links TRBV7-8 with TRBJ2-5; 7 nucleotides match TRBD1. V trimming: 1 base; J trimming: 1 base; junction bases outside the gene matches: 0. In germline, CDR1 is SGHVS, CDR2 FQNEAQ. The CDR3 sequence is 14 residues long. The DNA for the CDR3 is TGTGCCAGCAGCTTAGACAGGGGCCAAGAGACCCAGTACTTC. This encodes CASSLDRGQETQYF.

There are many counts of this clonotype. This chain uses TRBV10-3 with TRBJ2-7; D remains ambiguous. Germline CDR1 is ENHRY and CDR2 is SYGVKD. The germline V and J ends were trimmed by 10 bases and 0 bases, with 13 bases remaining between them. The CDR3 length is 13 residues. CDR3 region: CATGESSSYEQYF. As DNA, the CDR3 is TGTGCCACCGGAGAGTCAAGCTCCTACGAGCAGTACTTC.

This clonotype was seen more than once but under ten times. CDR3 protein: CSAATGSLPLGYGYTF. The CDR3, as DNA: TGCAGTGCTGCCACAGGGAGCCTTCCCCTGGGCTATGGCTACACCTTC. The chain carries TRBV20-1 and TRBJ1-2, with D perhaps matching TRBD1 (6 bases). The CDR3 contains 16 residues. Germline CDR1 DFQATT, CDR2 SNEGSKA (reference sequence). The ends were cut back, 5 bases at V and 4 bases at J, with 23 bases in the middle.

On this clonotype itself: Possible read error: a much larger clone is one base away. The V and J genes are TRBV2 and TRBJ2-3; 7 positions match TRBD2. This CDR3 region has 15 residues. Looked up from germline, CDR1 is SNHLY and CDR2 is FYNNEI. CDR3 sequence reads: CASSEVLAPTDTPYF. CDR3 bases: TGTGCCAGCAGTGAGGTACTAGCGCCTACAGATACGCCGTATTTT.

This clonotype was seen ten or more times. This sequence joins TRBV11-2 and TRBJ2-7; 11 bases align to TRBD2. This CDR3 is 16 amino acids long. The V and J ends lost 0 bases and 7 bases, in that order; junction bases with no gene match: 8. Germline CDR1 is SGHAT and CDR2 is FQNNGV. The CDR3: CASSLDTLAGVREQYF. The CDR3 DNA reads as TGTGCCAGCAGCTTAGATACACTAGCGGGAGTTCGTGAGCAGTACTTC.

This rearrangement joins TRBV5-6 to TRBJ2-1; no definite D call. The germline CDR1 and CDR2 sequences are SGHDT and YYEEEE. V lost 2 bases, J lost 3 bases, and 12 bases lay in between. This CDR3 region has 15 residues. CDR3 region: CASSLRLSFYNEQFF. For the CDR3, the DNA is TGTGCCAGCAGCTTAAGATTAAGCTTCTACAATGAGCAGTTCTTC.

The V call is TRBV7-9, the J call TRBJ2-1; TRBD2 aligns across 9 bases. With 2 bases clipped from V and 6 bases from J, the junction kept 5 bases outside the gene matches. CDR1 SEHNR and CDR2 FQNEAQ come from the germline V gene (reference sequence). CDR3 length: 15 amino acids. CDR3: CASSLQAGGPNEQFF. For the CDR3, the DNA is TGTGCCAGCAGCTTACAGGCGGGAGGGCCCAATGAGCAGTTCTTC.

This clonotype appeared a single time. A far larger clone is one nucleotide away, so this likely arose from a read error. The chain uses TRBV7-3 and TRBJ2-1, with D maybe TRBD1 (6 bases). CDR3 size: 15 residues. CDR1 SGHTA and CDR2 FQGTGA come from the germline V gene. The CDR3 loop reads CANSLAVGGGGEQFF. The CDR3 coding sequence is TGTGCCAACAGCTTAGCAGTAGGGGGTGGAGGTGAGCAGTTCTTC.

The sample holds many counts of this clonotype. This chain uses TRBV7-2 with TRBJ2-5; D perhaps matches TRBD1 (6 bases). This CDR3 region has 14 residues. In germline, CDR1 is SGHTA, CDR2 FQGNSA. V was clipped by 8 bases and J by 1 base, with 14 bases between them. CDR3 protein: CASCVRGSQETQYF. The CDR3 bases are TGTGCCAGCTGCGTGAGGGGGTCCCAAGAGACCCAGTACTTC.

This clonotype was seen many times. The rearrangement links TRBV29-1 to TRBJ1-4, with 8 bases identical to TRBD1. This CDR3 is built from 13 residues. The J segment lost 10 bases and the V segment lost 4 bases, leaving 8 bases of the junction unmatched. Germline lookup yields CDR1 SQVTM and CDR2 ANQGSEA. The chain's CDR3 is CSVGGTGGGKLFF. In nucleotides, the CDR3 is TGCAGCGTTGGGGGGACAGGCGGCGGAAAACTGTTTTTT.

With respect to this clonotype: A far more abundant clone sits one base away, making this likely a read error. The rearrangement links TRBV5-8 to TRBJ2-7; D tentatively reads TRBD1 or TRBD2 (5 bases each). The CDR3 length is 14 residues. CDR1 is SGHTS, CDR2 YDEGEE, per germline. The CDR3 loop reads CASSPQGTSYELYF. The CDR3 DNA reads as TGTGCCAGCAGCCCCCAAGGGACCTCCTACGAGCTGTACTTC.

This clonotype was recorded at least ten times. The genes are TRBV9 and TRBJ2-2, with TRBD2 identical over 8 bases. J gave up 2 bases and V 2 bases, and 2 bases lay outside the gene matches. Germline CDR1 SGDLS, CDR2 YYNGEE. The CDR3 totals 15 residues. In DNA form, the CDR3 reads TGTGCCAGCAGCGTCAGCGGGAGCAACACCGGGGAGCTGTTTTTT. This encodes CASSVSGSNTGELFF.

To note about this clonotype: A much bigger clone sits one base away, suggesting this may be a read error. The genes are TRBV18 and TRBJ2-7, with D unclear. This CDR3 comprises 14 residues. V dropped 3 bases and J dropped 0 bases, with 9 bases sitting between them. Per the germline V gene, CDR1 is KGHSH and CDR2 is LQKENI. CDR3 coding DNA: TGTGCCAGCTCACCTAACAGTCACTCCTACGAGCAGTACTTC. It is translated as CASSPNSHSYEQYF.

This clonotype was picked up many times. The genes are TRBV4-3 and TRBJ1-1; a possible D gene is TRBD1 (6 bases). Germline V gene data show CDR1 as LGHNA and CDR2 as YSLEER. V lost 4 bases and J lost 2, with 14 bases in between. The CDR3 runs to 15 residues. Here the CDR3 reads CASSPQTDRNTEAFF. The CDR3 bases are TGCGCCAGCAGCCCGCAGACGGACAGAAACACTGAAGCTTTCTTT.

This clonotype was detected ten times or more. V and J are TRBV10-3 and TRBJ1-5, with TRBD1 matching 7 bases. Germline V gives CDR1 ENHRY, CDR2 SYGVKD. The CDR3 loop spans 13 amino acids. V gave up 7 bases and J gave up 7 bases; unmatched junction bases: 7. In DNA, the CDR3 is TGTGCCATCAAGGGTCAGGGGGGCCAGCCCCAGCATTTT. This encodes CAIKGQGGQPQHF.

This clonotype showed up many times. This chain links TRBV7-2 with TRBJ2-2; a weak D match, TRBD1 (5 bases). Germline CDR1 reads SGHTA; CDR2 reads FQGNSA. The length of the CDR3 is 15 residues. Deletions cut 4 bases from V and 2 bases from J, with 11 bases between. The CDR3 DNA sequence: TGTGCCAGCAGCTCTGGAACAGGCAACACCGGGGAGCTGTTTTTT. This translates into CASSSGTGNTGELFF.

This clonotype was seen at least ten times. V and J are TRBV28 and TRBJ2-7; no firm D call. Trimming left V 4 bases short and J 5 bases short, with 6 bases between. Germline values: CDR1 MDHEN, CDR2 SYDVKM. The CDR3 consists of 11 residues. CDR3 loop: CASSYRNEQYF. For the CDR3, the DNA is TGTGCCAGCAGTTACCGGAACGAGCAGTACTTC.

In regard to this clonotype: A much larger clone differs from this one at a single base, so this may be a read error. The rearrangement uses TRBV6-2 or TRBV6-3 and TRBJ1-2, with a possible D match to TRBD1 (5 bases). This CDR3 is built from 15 residues. CDR1 is MNHEY and CDR2 is SVGEGT in the germline V gene. The CDR3 DNA is TGTGCCAGCAGTTACAAGGGACCCGGTAACTATGGCTGCACCTTC. It yields the protein CASSYKGPGNYGCTF.

This clonotype was detected many times. V is TRBV29-1 and J is TRBJ2-1; D unresolved. Germline V lookup: CDR1 SQVTM, CDR2 ANQGSEA. This CDR3 has 15 amino acids. Trimming took 0 bases from V and 0 from J, leaving 9 bases between them. CDR3 sequence (DNA): TGCAGCGTTGAAGATTACAGAAGCTCCTACAATGAGCAGTTCTTC. It yields the protein CSVEDYRSSYNEQFF.

Many counts were recorded for this clonotype. This sequence joins TRBV6-2 or TRBV6-3 and TRBJ1-5, with no clear D. The CDR3 loop spans 12 amino acids. Trimming cost V 2 bases and J 9 bases, with 8 bases left between them. CDR1 is MNHEY and CDR2 is SVGEGT in the germline V gene. CDR3 sequence (DNA): TGTGCCAGCAGTTACGGCCCAGGGCCCCAGCATTTT. The encoded protein is CASSYGPGPQHF.

Note on this clonotype: A far larger clone differs by one base, so this is likely a read error. V is TRBV6-1 and J is TRBJ2-7; D is tentatively TRBD1 or TRBD2 (5 bases each). The CDR3 totals 14 residues. The ends were cut back, 5 bases at V and 3 bases at J, with 14 bases in the middle. Germline lookup yields CDR1 MNHNS and CDR2 SASEGT. The chain's CDR3 is CASSYRRVDYEQYF. Here the CDR3 DNA reads TGTGCCAGCAGTTACAGGCGGGTGGACTACGAGCAGTACTTC.